This record covers a single T cell receptor (beta chain). As yet, its antigen is unknown. This sample was included in a study of cytomegalovirus exposure and HLA in healthy donors. Study in general: A subsequent analysis reported that the 120 or so validation repertoires were produced on the same platform that had also been used for the roughly 670 first-cohort repertoires. Study-wide points: It was reportedly the case that the classifier diagnosed cytomegalovirus status with high specificity and sensitivity. Cytomegalovirus-associated TCR beta chains were listed, numbering 150 to 200.

Measured with immunoSEQ multiplex PCR; TCRdb has only the in-frame clones, and not every one. This sample has 150,000 to 200,000 clones; under 90% occur once, and the top ten carry over 4%. This CDR3 comprises 16 residues. V lost 3 bases and J lost 3, with 18 bases in between. Per germline, CDR1 MNHNS and CDR2 SASEGT. It was the approximately 130-subject validation cohort, separate from the roughly 700-subject first cohort, to which the donors belonged. The chain employs TRBV6-1 and TRBJ2-7; possible D gene TRBD2, 6 bases. The sequence was collected from a man between 18 and 29 years old in good health and CMV-seropositive. Sequencing used PBMCs. The CDR3 loop is CASSDYPSGLVYEQYF. The CDR3 nucleotides read TGTGCCAGCAGTGATTACCCCAGCGGGTTGGTCTACGAGCAGTACTTC.